One sample yielded the 5 T cell receptor beta chains listed below, sequenced in a study of shared clonotypes between healthy human individuals. Sequenced by immunoSEQ multiplex PCR; TCRdb stores in-frame clones only, minus some. The table includes some 1,600,000 clones, nearly 99% detected once. The sample consisted of naive CD4+ T cells sorted from blood. Subset in this sample: CD45RA+ positively selected. The receptors come from a man aged 30 to 39 in good health.

The chain uses TRBV18 and TRBJ2-3; D not resolved. Looked up from germline, CDR1 is KGHSH and CDR2 is LQKENI. The CDR3 is 15 residues long. V was trimmed by 0 bases and J by 2 bases, leaving 9 bases between them. CDR3 DNA: TGTGCCAGCTCACCACCGGGATGGGCCACAGATACGCAGTATTTT. Translating gives CASSPPGWATDTQYF.

This chain connects TRBV7-2 to TRBJ2-3; 8 bases fit TRBD2. This CDR3 contains 16 residues. Losses at the gene ends were 4 bases for V and 0 bases for J; bases not matched to a gene: 6. The germline V gene encodes CDR1 SGHTA and CDR2 FQGNSA. CDR3 sequence: CASSYSSGPSTDTQYF. As DNA, the CDR3 is TGTGCCAGCAGCTATTCTAGCGGGCCTAGCACAGATACGCAGTATTTT.

Details on this clone: This CDR3 is also generated by other DNA sequences in the sample. This chain uses TRBV5-1 with TRBJ2-5; the D is unclear. CDR3 size: 13 residues. CDR1 is SGHRS, CDR2 YFSETQ, per germline. V was trimmed by 0 bases and J by 1 base, leaving 4 bases between them. The CDR3 protein is CASSLAAQETQYF. The CDR3 nucleotides read TGCGCCAGCAGCTTGGCAGCCCAAGAGACCCAGTACTTC. Full variable domain (remainder filled in from reference TRBV5-1 and TRBJ2-5): KAGVTQTPRYLIKTRGQQVTLSCSPISGHRSVSWYQQTPGQGLQFLFEYFSETQRNKGNFPGRFSGRQFSNSRSEMNVSTLELGDSALYLCASSLAAQETQYFGPGTRLLVL.

This clone was recorded only once. CDR3 sequence (DNA): TGCGCCAGCAGCTGGGAACCGGACGAGGCAGATACGCAGTATTTT. Translation gives CASSWEPDEADTQYF. The chain is built from TRBV5-1 and TRBJ2-3, with unresolved D. This CDR3 contains 15 residues. V was pared by 3 bases and J by 4 bases, with 15 bases between. Germline V gene data show CDR1 as SGHRS and CDR2 as YFSETQ. Complete variable domain (other parts from reference TRBV5-1 and TRBJ2-3): KAGVTQTPRYLIKTRGQQVTLSCSPISGHRSVSWYQQTPGQGLQFLFEYFSETQRNKGNFPGRFSGRQFSNSRSEMNVSTLELGDSALYLCASSWEPDEADTQYFGPGTRLTVL.

The chain has TRBV5-1 and TRBJ2-7, with TRBD1 matching 8 bases. The CDR3 spans 14 residues. V lost 0 bases and J lost 5; bases outside the gene matches: 4. CDR1 and CDR2 from the germline V gene are SGHRS and YFSETQ. CDR3 region: CASSLGAGGNEQYF. CDR3 nucleotides: TGCGCCAGCAGCTTGGGTGCAGGGGGCAACGAGCAGTACTTC.